The clone carrying this T cell receptor beta chain was seen only once. Its target is unknown. Profiled with immunoSEQ multiplex PCR; TCRdb holds only in-frame clones, not every one. The sample includes 80,000 or so clones, around 80% of them seen just once. This sample was included in a study of radiotherapy plus CTLA-4 blockade in lung cancer. Study-level background: Objective responses occurred in about 17% of patients; about 32% had disease control.

The CDR3 runs to 13 residues. V lost 5 bases and J 5 bases, leaving 12 bases between the germline ends. CDR1 MNHNS and CDR2 SASEGT come from the germline V gene. The study gave focal radiation plus ipilimumab CTLA-4 blockade to patients with chemo-refractory metastatic non-small-cell lung cancer. Study outcomes and limitations: The best prediction of response reportedly came from early blood T cell clone dynamics, with interferon-beta. Clones derived from tumor TCRs expanded in blood after radiotherapy plus ipilimumab.

The rearrangement joins TRBV6-1 to TRBJ1-1; the D is unclear. The TCR was taken from a human donor with non-small cell lung cancer who had stable disease on radiotherapy plus ipilimumab. The sequenced sample was peripheral blood, obtained from a patient treated with radiotherapy plus ipilimumab. The DNA for the CDR3 is TGTGCCAGCAGTCCACTGCCCGGAACTGAAGCTTTCTTT. Translating gives CASSPLPGTEAFF.